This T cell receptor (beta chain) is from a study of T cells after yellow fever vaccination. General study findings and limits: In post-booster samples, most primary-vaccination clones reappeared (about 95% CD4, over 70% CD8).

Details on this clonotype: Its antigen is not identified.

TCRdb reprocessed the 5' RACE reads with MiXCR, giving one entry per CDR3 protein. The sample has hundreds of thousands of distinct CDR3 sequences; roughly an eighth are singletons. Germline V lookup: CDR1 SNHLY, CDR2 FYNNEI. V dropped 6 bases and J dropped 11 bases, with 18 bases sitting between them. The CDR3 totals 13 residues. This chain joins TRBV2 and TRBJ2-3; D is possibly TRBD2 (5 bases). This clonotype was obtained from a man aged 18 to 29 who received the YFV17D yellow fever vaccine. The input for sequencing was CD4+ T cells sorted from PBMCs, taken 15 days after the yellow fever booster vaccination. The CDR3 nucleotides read TGTGCCAGCAGCCCTCTCCCGGGAAGCGGGCAGTATTTT. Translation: CASSPLPGSGQYF.